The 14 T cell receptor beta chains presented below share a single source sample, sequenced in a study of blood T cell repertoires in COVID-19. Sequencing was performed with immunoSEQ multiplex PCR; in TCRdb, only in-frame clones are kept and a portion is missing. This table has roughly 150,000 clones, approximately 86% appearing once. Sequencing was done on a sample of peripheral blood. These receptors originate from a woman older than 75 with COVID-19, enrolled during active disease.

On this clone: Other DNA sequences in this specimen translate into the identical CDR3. Here the CDR3 DNA reads TGTGCCAGCAGACGACAGGGTTCATACGAGCAGTACTTC. Translated: CASRRQGSYEQYF. The J gene is TRBJ2-7, the V gene TRBV6-5, with 7 bases aligning to TRBD1. J lost 4 bases, V lost 6 bases, and 6 bases had no gene match. The germline V gene encodes CDR1 MNHEY and CDR2 SVGAGI. The CDR3 spans 13 residues.

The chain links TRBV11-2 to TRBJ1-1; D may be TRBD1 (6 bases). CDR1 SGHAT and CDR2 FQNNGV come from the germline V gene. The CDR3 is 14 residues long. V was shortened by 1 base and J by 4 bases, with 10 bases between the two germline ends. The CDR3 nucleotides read TGTGCCAGCAGCTTAGTTACAGGGTTCACTGAAGCTTTCTTT. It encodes CASSLVTGFTEAFF.

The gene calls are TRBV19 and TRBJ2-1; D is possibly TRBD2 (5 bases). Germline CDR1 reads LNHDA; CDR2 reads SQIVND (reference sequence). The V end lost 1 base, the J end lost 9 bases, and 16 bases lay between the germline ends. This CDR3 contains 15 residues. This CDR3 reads CASSIGGFTIGEQFF. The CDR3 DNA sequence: TGTGCCAGTAGTATAGGAGGGTTTACAATTGGTGAGCAGTTCTTC.

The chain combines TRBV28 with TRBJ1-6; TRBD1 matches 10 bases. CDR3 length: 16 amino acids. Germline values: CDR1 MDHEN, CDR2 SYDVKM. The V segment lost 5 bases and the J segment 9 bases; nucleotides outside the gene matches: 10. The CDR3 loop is CASSRPAGTGASPLHF. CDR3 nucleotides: TGTGCCAGCAGTCGACCGGCCGGGACAGGGGCTTCACCCCTCCACTTT.

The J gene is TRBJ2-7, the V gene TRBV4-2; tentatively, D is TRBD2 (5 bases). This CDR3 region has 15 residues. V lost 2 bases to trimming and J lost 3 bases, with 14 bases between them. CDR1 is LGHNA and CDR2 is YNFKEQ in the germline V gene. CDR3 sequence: CASSQSHASFYEQYF. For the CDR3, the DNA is TGTGCCAGCAGCCAATCTCACGCTAGCTTCTACGAGCAGTACTTC.

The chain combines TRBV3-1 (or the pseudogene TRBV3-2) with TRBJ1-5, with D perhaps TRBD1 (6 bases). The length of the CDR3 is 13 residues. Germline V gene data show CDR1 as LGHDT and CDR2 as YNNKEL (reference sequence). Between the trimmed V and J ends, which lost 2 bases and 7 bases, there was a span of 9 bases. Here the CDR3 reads CASSQSQGQPQHF. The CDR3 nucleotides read TGTGCCAGCAGCCAATCGCAGGGGCAGCCCCAGCATTTT.

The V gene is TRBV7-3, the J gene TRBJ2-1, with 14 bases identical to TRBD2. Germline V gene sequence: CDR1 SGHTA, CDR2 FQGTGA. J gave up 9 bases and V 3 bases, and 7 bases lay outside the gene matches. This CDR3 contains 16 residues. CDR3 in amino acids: CASSLTSGRAESEQFF. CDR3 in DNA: TGTGCCAGCAGCTTGACTAGCGGGAGGGCTGAAAGTGAGCAGTTCTTC.

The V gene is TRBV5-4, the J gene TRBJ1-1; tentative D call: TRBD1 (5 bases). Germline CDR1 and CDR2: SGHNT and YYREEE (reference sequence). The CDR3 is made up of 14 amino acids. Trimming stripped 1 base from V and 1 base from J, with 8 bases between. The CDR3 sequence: CASSLFGANTEAFF. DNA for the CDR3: TGTGCCAGCAGCTTGTTTGGGGCGAACACTGAAGCTTTCTTT.

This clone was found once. CDR3 nucleotide sequence: TGTGCCAGCAGCCCCCAGATCGGGGAGCCCCAGCATTTT. This encodes CASSPQIGEPQHF. The chain links TRBV7-7 to TRBJ1-5; D uncertain. Germline-derived CDR1 and CDR2 are SSHAT and FNYEAQ (reference sequence). The CDR3 loop spans 13 amino acids. V lost 5 bases to trimming and J lost 8 bases, with 13 bases between them.

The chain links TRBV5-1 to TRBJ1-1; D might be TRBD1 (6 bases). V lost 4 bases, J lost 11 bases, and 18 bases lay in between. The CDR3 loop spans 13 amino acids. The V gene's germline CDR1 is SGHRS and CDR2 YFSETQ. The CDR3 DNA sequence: TGCGCCAGCAGCCCATCGGGGGGCGCGGACGCTTTCTTT. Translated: CASSPSGGADAFF.

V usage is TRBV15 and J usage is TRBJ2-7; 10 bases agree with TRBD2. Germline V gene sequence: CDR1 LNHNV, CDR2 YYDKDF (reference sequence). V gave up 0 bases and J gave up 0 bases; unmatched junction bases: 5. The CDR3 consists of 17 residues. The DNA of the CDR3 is TGTGCCACCAGCAGAGACCTGCCTAGCGGGGGCTCCTACGAGCAGTACTTC. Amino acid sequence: CATSRDLPSGGSYEQYF.

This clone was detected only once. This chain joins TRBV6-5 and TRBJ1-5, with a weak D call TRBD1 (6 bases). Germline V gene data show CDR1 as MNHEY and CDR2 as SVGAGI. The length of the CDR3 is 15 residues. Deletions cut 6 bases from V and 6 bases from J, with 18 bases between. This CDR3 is CASRQGKGLSQPQHF. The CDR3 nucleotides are TGTGCCAGCAGACAGGGAAAGGGATTAAGTCAGCCCCAGCATTTT.

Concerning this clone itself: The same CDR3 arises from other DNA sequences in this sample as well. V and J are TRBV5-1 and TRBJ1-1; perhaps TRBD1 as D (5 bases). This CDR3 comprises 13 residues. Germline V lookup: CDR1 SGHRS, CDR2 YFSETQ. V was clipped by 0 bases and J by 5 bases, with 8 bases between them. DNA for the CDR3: TGCGCCAGCAGCTTGGATCGGGGGACTGAAGCTTTCTTT. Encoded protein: CASSLDRGTEAFF. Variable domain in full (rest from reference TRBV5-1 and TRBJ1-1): KAGVTQTPRYLIKTRGQQVTLSCSPISGHRSVSWYQQTPGQGLQFLFEYFSETQRNKGNFPGRFSGRQFSNSRSEMNVSTLELGDSALYLCASSLDRGTEAFFGQGTRLTVV.

The CDR3 spells CASSPTRTALNYGYTF. CDR3 nucleotides: TGCGCCAGCAGCCCTACCCGGACAGCTCTGAACTATGGCTACACCTTC. This chain joins TRBV4-3 and TRBJ1-2; TRBD1 might be the D (6 bases). The CDR3 is 16 amino acids. Per germline, CDR1 LGHNA and CDR2 YSLEER. The V end was cut by 4 bases, the J end by 2 bases, with 17 bases between.